This TCR beta chain was obtained from a study of blood T cell repertoires in COVID-19. Study at large: Donors in the United States, Italy and Spain gave samples during acute or convalescent COVID-19.

The assay was immunoSEQ multiplex PCR, and TCRdb's table has in-frame clones only and misses some. The sample contains more than 110,000 clones, under 90% of which appear only once. Germline V gene lookup returns CDR1 LNHDA and CDR2 SQIVND (reference sequence). Deletions cut 5 bases from V and 4 bases from J, with 11 bases between. CDR3 size: 14 residues. The sequenced sample was peripheral blood. This TCR derives from a human donor in a cohort sampled during active COVID-19. This rearrangement joins TRBV19 to TRBJ2-2, with TRBD1 as a possible D gene (6 bases). The CDR3 DNA is TGTGCCAGTAGTCGGGACACGTTCACCGGGGAGCTGTTTTTT. It translates to CASSRDTFTGELFF.